Shown below are 9 T cell receptor beta chains from a single sample sequenced in a study of T cell clonality in common variable immunodeficiency. Sequencing was performed with immunoSEQ multiplex PCR; in TCRdb, only in-frame clones are kept and a portion is missing. Observed in the sample are 60,000 to 75,000 clones, none of them singletons. The sample comprised peripheral blood mononuclear cells. The receptor set was obtained from a person aged 18 to 75 in good health.

The table lists this clone with many counts. The sequenced part of the CDR3 DNA is TGTGCCAGTAGTATGTTTGGGGGCCCTGCCTACAATGAG. Its protein is CASSMFGGPAYNE. From start to end, the CDR3 is CASSMFGGPAYNEQFF. This chain joins TRBV19 and TRBJ2-1, with a possible D match to TRBD1 (6 bases). The read is 3 residues too short to cover the CDR3 end, so that end is filled in from the germline J gene. CDR1 LNHDA and CDR2 SQIVND come from the germline V gene (reference sequence). The V gene lost 3 bases and the J gene lost 2 bases, with 14 bases spanning the gap. The CDR3 runs 16 residues.

This clone was found many times. The read terminates 3 residues ahead of where the CDR3 ends, so the germline J gene completes it. The rearrangement uses TRBV27 and TRBJ2-7, with D uncertain. This CDR3 has 16 residues. Germline CDR1 and CDR2: MNHEY and SMNVEV (reference sequence). Trimming took 0 bases from V and 6 from J, leaving 18 bases between them. CDR3 DNA (partial): TGTGCCAGCAGTTTATCGGCCGACTCTCTTGTGGGCGAG. This translates into CASSLSADSLVGE. The entire CDR3 protein reads CASSLSADSLVGEQYF.

This clone appeared many times. Sequencing ends 3 residues short of the CDR3 end; the germline J gene provides the rest. This chain uses TRBV11-2 with TRBJ2-7; a possible D gene is TRBD2 (6 bases). Trimming left V 3 bases short and J 0 bases short, with 6 bases between. The germline CDR1 and CDR2 sequences are SGHAT and FQNNGV. The CDR3 contains 13 residues. The sequenced CDR3 bases are TGTGCCAGCAGCTTGGGGGGCTCCTACGAG. Amino acids: CASSLGGSYE. The whole CDR3 is CASSLGGSYEQYF.

This clone has only a few counts. This may arise from a read error, as a much more abundant clone is one base away. The read halts 3 residues ahead of the CDR3 end, with the missing end drawn from the germline J gene. The chain combines TRBV29-1 with TRBJ2-1; 7 positions match TRBD2. This CDR3 has 15 amino acids. The ends lost 5 bases at V and 8 bases at J; junction bases unmatched: 15. CDR1 and CDR2 (germline): SQVTM, ANQGSEA. CDR3 sequence reads: CSVLKEAGRPDEQFF. CDR3 DNA, as far as it was read: TGCAGCGTTCTTAAAGAAGCGGGAAGGCCTGATGAG.

This clone has at least ten counts. The observed sequence ends 3 residues before the CDR3 terminus, with the missing tail filled in from the germline J gene. V gene TRBV18 combines with J gene TRBJ2-2; 14 positions match TRBD2. The J segment lost 7 bases and the V segment lost 3 bases, leaving 10 bases of the junction unmatched. Germline V lookup: CDR1 KGHSH, CDR2 LQKENI. CDR3 length equals 18 residues. Partial CDR3 DNA: TGTGCCAGCTCACCGACCCGCGGGACTAGCGGGAGTATCGGGGAG. Protein sequence: CASSPTRGTSGSIGE. The complete CDR3 protein is CASSPTRGTSGSIGELFF.

This clone showed up many times. The read is 3 residues too short to cover the CDR3 end, so that end is filled in from the germline J gene. This sequence joins TRBV6-1 and TRBJ1-1, with a weak D call TRBD1 (6 bases). Trimming cost V 3 bases and J 5 bases, with 7 bases left between them. Germline V lookup: CDR1 MNHNS, CDR2 SASEGT. This CDR3 has 12 amino acids. CDR3 DNA, as far as it was read: TGTGCCAGCAGTGAGAGGGGGACTGAA. This translates into CASSERGTE. The whole CDR3 sequence reads CASSERGTEAFF.

The sample holds many counts of this clone. The read ends 3 residues early relative to the CDR3; the germline J gene fills the gap. The gene calls are TRBV12-3 or TRBV12-4 and TRBJ2-3; 12 bases match TRBD2. V trimming: 6 bases; J trimming: 4 bases; junction bases outside the gene matches: 5. The CDR3 is 15 amino acids. CDR3: CASSLTSGRPDTQYF. The covered CDR3 bases are TGTGCCAGCAGCCTGACTAGCGGGAGACCAGATACG.

This clone showed up many times. The DNA ends 3 residues before the CDR3 does, and the rest of the CDR3 is filled in from the germline J gene. This chain uses TRBV30 with TRBJ2-2; D gene unclear. The CDR3 contains 15 residues. Germline lookup yields CDR1 GTSNPN and CDR2 SVGIG (reference sequence). Trimming pared 2 bases from V and 5 bases from J, leaving 15 bases between. The part of the CDR3 DNA that was read is TGTGCCTGGAGTAAGCTAGAGTTCAAGACCGGGGAG. Protein: CAWSKLEFKTGE. The CDR3 as a whole reads CAWSKLEFKTGELFF.

This clone was seen repeatedly, ten times or more. The CDR3 end falls 3 residues outside the read, so it is completed with the germline J gene. V is TRBV5-1 and J is TRBJ2-7, with TRBD1 matching over 11 bases. The CDR3 contains 15 residues. Germline V gene data show CDR1 as SGHRS and CDR2 as YFSETQ. The junction had 8 bases not matched to a gene; V was cut back by 3 bases and J by 6 bases. The CDR3 sequence is CASSSPSGTGGEQYF. CDR3 DNA, as far as it was read: TGCGCCAGCAGCTCTCCTTCCGGGACAGGGGGCGAG.